Included here is one T cell receptor (beta chain) sequence, with context. The CDR3 runs to 18 residues. From germline, CDR1 is LGHNT and CDR2 FRNRAP. With 4 bases clipped from V and 3 bases from J, the junction kept 8 bases outside the gene matches. This record comes from a study of blood T cell repertoires in COVID-19. The overall study: Donors in the United States, Italy and Spain gave samples during acute or convalescent COVID-19. From T cells, B-cell-depleted T cells, or PBMCs came the material, which was cDNA or gDNA.

Study processing details: Counts of nucleated cells, estimated from reference gene primer amplification, were obtained. TCRdb's table, derived via immunoSEQ multiplex PCR, lists solely in-frame clones and lacks some. The D gene and trimming were derived from the DNA, and the V and J assignments and clone size from that table. The table lists about half a million clones, less than 90% of them singletons. This chain joins TRBV12-5 and TRBJ2-2; 13 positions match TRBD2. The specimen sequenced was PBMCs or T cells enriched from blood (not recorded which). This sequence was found in a woman aged 60-75 years who had recovered from COVID-19. CDR3 sequence (DNA): TGTGCTAGTGGTTCCCCACTAGCGGGGGGGCGGTACACCGGGGAGCTGTTTTTT. Translation gives CASGSPLAGGRYTGELFF.